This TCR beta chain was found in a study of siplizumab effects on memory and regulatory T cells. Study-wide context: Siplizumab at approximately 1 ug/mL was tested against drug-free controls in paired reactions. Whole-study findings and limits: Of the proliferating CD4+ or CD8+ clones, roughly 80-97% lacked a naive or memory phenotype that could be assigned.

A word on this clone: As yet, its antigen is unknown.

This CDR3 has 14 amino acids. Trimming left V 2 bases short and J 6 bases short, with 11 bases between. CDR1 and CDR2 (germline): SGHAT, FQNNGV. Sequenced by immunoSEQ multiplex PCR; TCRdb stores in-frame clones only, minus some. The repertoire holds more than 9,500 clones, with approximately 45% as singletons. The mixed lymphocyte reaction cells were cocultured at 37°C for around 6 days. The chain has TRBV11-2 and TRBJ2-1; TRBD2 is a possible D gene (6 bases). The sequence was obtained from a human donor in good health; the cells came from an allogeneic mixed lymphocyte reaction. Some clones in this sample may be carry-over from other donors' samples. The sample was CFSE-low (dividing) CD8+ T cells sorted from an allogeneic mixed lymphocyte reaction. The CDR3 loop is CASSLTSLGNEQFF. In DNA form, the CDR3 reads TGTGCCAGCAGCTTAACTAGCTTGGGCAATGAGCAGTTCTTC.